These T cell receptor beta chains were read from a single sample in a study of cytomegalovirus exposure and HLA in healthy donors. Produced via immunoSEQ multiplex PCR; TCRdb's table is partial and in-frame only. The sample lists about 88,000 clones, 77% occurring once. Sample: PBMCs. These TCRs come from a woman in her thirties or forties in good health and CMV-seronegative. Both conserved end residues are part of each CDR3. The order of the fields is clone size, J gene, D gene, V gene, CDR3 DNA, CDR3 protein. D genes are given only for firm matches. Only part of the rows carry a size: once, few, many, or a class if the clone is expanded.

-,TRBJ2-2,-,TRBV4-2,TGTGCCAGCAGCCAAGATACTCAGAGGGCGAGATCCACCGGGGAGCTGTTTTTT,CASSQDTQRARSTGELFF
-,TRBJ2-7,-,TRBV7-8,TGTGCCAGCAGCTTACGGGGGAGATCGAGCGAGCAGTACTTC,CASSLRGRSSEQYF
-,TRBJ2-5,TRBD2,TRBV2,TGTGCCAGCAGTGATGATGTTAGTAGCGGGGGGTATCAAGAGACCCAGTACTTC,CASSDDVSSGGYQETQYF
-,TRBJ1-6,-,TRBV18,TGTGCCAGCTCACCCGATAGACGTGGCCTAGATAATTCACCCCTCCACTTT,CASSPDRRGLDNSPLHF
-,TRBJ1-1,-,TRBV6-1,TGTGCCAGCCTTGACCGCGGGGGACTCACTGAAGCTTTCTTT,CASLDRGGLTEAFF
-,TRBJ2-2,-,TRBV5-4,TGTGCCAGCAGCCAACATAACACCGGGGAGCTGTTTTTT,CASSQHNTGELFF
-,TRBJ1-1,-,TRBV7-2,TGTGCCAGCAGCCCGCCCCCAGGGAACACTGAAGCTTTCTTT,CASSPPPGNTEAFF
-,TRBJ1-5,-,TRBV6-1,TGTGCCAGCAGTGACCGGAATCGGAGGGGGGGAAGCCAGCCCCAGCATTTT,CASSDRNRRGGSQPQHF
few,TRBJ1-3,-,TRBV11-2,TGTGCCAGCAGCTTAGGTCGGCAGGGGTTGTCCTCTGGAAACACCATATATTTT,CASSLGRQGLSSGNTIYF
-,TRBJ1-1,-,TRBV14,TGTGCCAGCAGCCAAGCTATTCTGGGGGGATACCAGGCTACTGAAGCTTTCTTT,CASSQAILGGYQATEAFF
few,TRBJ1-2,TRBD1,TRBV7-8,TGTGCCAGCAGCTTCGACAGGGTTAACTATGGCTACACCTTC,CASSFDRVNYGYTF
-,TRBJ1-1,-,TRBV2,TGTGCCAGCAGTGATTCGCAGGGAATAACTGAAGCTTTCTTT,CASSDSQGITEAFF
-,TRBJ2-5,TRBD1,TRBV30,TGTGCCTGGAGCTCCGGGACAGGGGTTGACTCAGAGACCCAGTACTTC,CAWSSGTGVDSETQYF
-,TRBJ1-2,-,TRBV2,TGTGCCAGCAGCGCAAAAACAGACTATGGCTACACCTTC,CASSAKTDYGYTF
-,TRBJ2-7,TRBD1,TRBV29-1,TGCAGCGTTGTGTCGGGACAGGGCTACGAGCAGTACTTC,CSVVSGQGYEQYF
once,TRBJ2-7,-,TRBV27,TGTGCCAGCAGTTTGGTCGCGTCAGGGCGCCTCTTACACCCCTACGAGCAGTACTTC,CASSLVASGRLLHPYEQYF
-,TRBJ2-3,TRBD2,TRBV15,TGTGCCACCAGCAGAGATACTAGCGGGACAGATACGCAGTATTTT,CATSRDTSGTDTQYF
-,TRBJ2-1,TRBD2,TRBV4-2,TGTGCCAGCAGCCCACTAGCGGGCACCTACAATGAGCAGTTCTTC,CASSPLAGTYNEQFF
once,TRBJ1-4,-,TRBV7-9,TGTGCCAGCAGCTTAAGGAGCGGTAGGAATGAAAAACTGTTTTTT,CASSLRSGRNEKLFF
-,TRBJ2-3,TRBD2,TRBV19,TGTGCCAGTAGCAGGACTAGCGGGGGCTGGGATACGCAGTATTTT,CASSRTSGGWDTQYF
-,TRBJ1-5,TRBD1,TRBV7-2,TGTGCCAGCAGAGGGACAGGTGGCGTCGGTAGCAATCAGCCCCAGCATTTT,CASRGTGGVGSNQPQHF
-,TRBJ1-2,TRBD1,TRBV30,TGTGCCTGGAGTCGAACAGGGGGCTGGGTGTCCCACAACTATGGCTACACCTTC,CAWSRTGGWVSHNYGYTF
-,TRBJ1-1,TRBD1,TRBV2,TGTGCCATGGCAACGGAGGGGGCTCAGGTGACTGAAGCTTTCTTT,CAMATEGAQVTEAFF
-,TRBJ2-5,TRBD1,TRBV10-1,TGCGCCAGCAGCCCGACAGGGGGAGAGACCCAGTACTTC,CASSPTGGETQYF
-,TRBJ2-5,TRBD2,TRBV9,TGTGCCAGCAGCGTAGAAGCGGGGGGAAAAGAGACCCAGTACTTC,CASSVEAGGKETQYF
few,TRBJ2-7,TRBD1,TRBV4-2,TGTGCCAGCAGCCGAAACGACAGGGCCAACCAACCCTACGAGCAGTACTTC,CASSRNDRANQPYEQYF
-,TRBJ1-4,TRBD1,TRBV7-9,TGTGCCAGCAGCTTAGGGACAGGGAATCAAGAAAAACTGTTTTTT,CASSLGTGNQEKLFF
-,TRBJ1-2,TRBD1,TRBV7-2,TGTGCCAGCAGCTTAGATACAGGGGGGGGGTATGGCTACACCTTC,CASSLDTGGGYGYTF
few,TRBJ1-1,-,TRBV9,TGTGCCAGCAGCCCGTGGAACACTGAAGCTTTCTTT,CASSPWNTEAFF
once,TRBJ1-1,-,TRBV6-1,TGTGCCAGCAACCCAGGGGCTCGCACTGAAGCTTTCTTT,CASNPGARTEAFF
few,TRBJ2-1,-,TRBV27,TGTGCCAGCAGTGCCACGGGTGCGAGCTCCTACAATGAGCAGTTCTTC,CASSATGASSYNEQFF
-,TRBJ2-5,-,TRBV7-9,TGTTCCAGCAGCTTAGACGTCACTTTACAAGAGACCCAGTACTTC,CSSSLDVTLQETQYF
-,TRBJ2-5,-,TRBV30,TGTGCCTGGAGGACAGAGTACGTTGAGCAGTACTTC,CAWRTEYVEQYF
-,TRBJ2-1,TRBD1,TRBV5-4,TGTGCCAGCAGCTCTCCGGACAGGGGGCGATACAATGAGCAGTTCTTC,CASSSPDRGRYNEQFF
-,TRBJ1-3,-,TRBV30,TGTGCCTGGAGTATGAGAAGCGGCTCTGCTGGAAACACCATATATTTT,CAWSMRSGSAGNTIYF
few,TRBJ1-2,-,TRBV27,-,CASSSSLRKDYYGYTF
-,TRBJ2-7,TRBD1,TRBV5-1,TGCGCCAGCAGCCAAAGACAGGGGGGAAATGAGCAGTACTTC,CASSQRQGGNEQYF
-,TRBJ2-5,TRBD1,TRBV30,TGTGCCTGGAGTGTAGGGGGCACAGGGTTCGAGACCCAGTACTTC,CAWSVGGTGFETQYF
-,TRBJ2-6,-,TRBV9,TGTGCCAGCAGCCGAAGTCGGGGTGGGGCCAACGTCCTGACTTTC,CASSRSRGGANVLTF
-,TRBJ2-7,-,TRBV6-5,TGTGCCAGCAGTACTGGGGGGAACCCCTACGAGCAGTACTTC,CASSTGGNPYEQYF
few,TRBJ2-7,TRBD1,TRBV6-1,TGTGCCAGCAGAGACAGGGAACCCTACGAGCAGTACTTC,CASRDREPYEQYF
-,TRBJ2-5,TRBD2,TRBV5-1,TGCGCCAGCGGCGGGGGGGTCCAAGAGACCCAGTACTTC,CASGGGVQETQYF
-,TRBJ2-1,-,TRBV5-1,TGCGCCAGCAGCTTGGCTACGGGACTTAAGTACAATGAGCAGTTCTTC,CASSLATGLKYNEQFF
-,TRBJ2-3,-,TRBV5-1,TGCGCCAGCAGCTCGGGACACTCGTTCACAGATACGCAGTATTTT,CASSSGHSFTDTQYF
once,TRBJ1-1,-,TRBV10-1,TGCGCCAACAACTTGGACAGAAAAGCTTTCTTT,CANNLDRKAFF
-,TRBJ2-1,-,TRBV7-8,TGTGCCAGCAGCTTAGGTATTGCGGGGAATGAGCAGTTCTTC,CASSLGIAGNEQFF
-,TRBJ2-2,TRBD2,TRBV5-1,TGCGCCAGCAGCAGTAGCGGGGGGCAGAACACCGGGGAGCTGTTTTTT,CASSSSGGQNTGELFF
-,TRBJ1-2,TRBD1,TRBV9,TGTGCCAGCAGCGAGACAGGGGCTTTCTATGGCTACACCTTC,CASSETGAFYGYTF
-,TRBJ2-7,-,TRBV21-1,TGTGCCAGCATCGGGACAGGTGGGACTTACGAGCAGTACTTC,CASIGTGGTYEQYF
-,TRBJ1-6,-,TRBV27,TGTGCCAGCAGTTTATCTTCAGATTCACCCCTCCACTTT,CASSLSSDSPLHF
-,TRBJ2-3,-,TRBV5-1,TGCGCCAGCAGCATCGGGACAAGCACAGATACGCAGTATTTT,CASSIGTSTDTQYF
-,TRBJ2-4,TRBD1,TRBV7-9,TGTGCCAGCAGCTTGGGACAAGGGGGCCAAAACATTCAGTACTTC,CASSLGQGGQNIQYF